This T cell receptor (beta chain) was captured by sequencing in a study of identical twins. One entry per CDR3 protein, called by TCRdb with MiXCR from the 5' RACE reads. The repertoire consists of 700,000 or so distinct CDR3 sequences, with about 9.4% occurring once and the leading ten covering around 0.98%. Study outcomes and limitations: For out-of-frame beta sequences, excess twin sharing was weaker. Models came in too low on out-of-frame TCR alpha sharing in monozygotic twins. Twin-shared out-of-frame alpha sequences showed excess low generation probability. Insertions were reduced in abundant cord blood beta clonotypes but not in memory repertoires.

Germline CDR1 and CDR2: SGHNT and YENEEA. The CDR3 loop spans 16 amino acids. Trimming stripped 1 base from V and 4 bases from J, with 11 bases between. With regard to this clonotype: What it recognizes is unknown.

Separately, the same data were catalogued under a study of yellow fever vaccine responses in identical twins.

The chain employs TRBV11-3 and TRBJ2-6, with unresolved D. Sequencing was carried out using PBMCs. The sequence was obtained from a woman aged 18-29 years in good health. CDR3 sequence (DNA): TGTGCCAGCAGCTTAGGGGCAGGTCAGGGGGCCAACGTCCTGACTTTC. This sequence encodes CASSLGAGQGANVLTF.